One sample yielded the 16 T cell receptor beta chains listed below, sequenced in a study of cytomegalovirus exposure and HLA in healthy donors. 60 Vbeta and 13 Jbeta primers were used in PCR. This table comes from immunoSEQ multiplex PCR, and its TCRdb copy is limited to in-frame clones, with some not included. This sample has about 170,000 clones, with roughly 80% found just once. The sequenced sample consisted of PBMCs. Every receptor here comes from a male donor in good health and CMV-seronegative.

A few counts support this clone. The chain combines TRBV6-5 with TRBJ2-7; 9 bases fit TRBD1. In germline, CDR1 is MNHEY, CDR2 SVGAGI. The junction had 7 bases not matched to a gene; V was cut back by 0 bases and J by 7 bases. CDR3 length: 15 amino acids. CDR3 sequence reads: CASSYSGQGRREQYF. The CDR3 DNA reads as TGTGCCAGCAGTTACTCCGGACAGGGGAGGAGGGAGCAGTACTTC.

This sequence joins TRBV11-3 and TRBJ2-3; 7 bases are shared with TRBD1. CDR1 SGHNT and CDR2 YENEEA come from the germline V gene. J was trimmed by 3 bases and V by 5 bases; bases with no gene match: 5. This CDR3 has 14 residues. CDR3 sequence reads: CASSPPGQTDTQYF. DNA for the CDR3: TGTGCCAGCAGCCCGCCGGGACAGACAGATACGCAGTATTTT.

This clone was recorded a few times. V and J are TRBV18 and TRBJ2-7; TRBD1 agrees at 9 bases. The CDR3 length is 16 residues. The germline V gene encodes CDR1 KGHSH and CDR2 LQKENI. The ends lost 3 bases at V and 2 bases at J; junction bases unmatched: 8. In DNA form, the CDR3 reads TGTGCCAGCTCACCCGGGGGGACAGGGATAACCTACGAGCAGTACTTC. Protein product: CASSPGGTGITYEQYF.

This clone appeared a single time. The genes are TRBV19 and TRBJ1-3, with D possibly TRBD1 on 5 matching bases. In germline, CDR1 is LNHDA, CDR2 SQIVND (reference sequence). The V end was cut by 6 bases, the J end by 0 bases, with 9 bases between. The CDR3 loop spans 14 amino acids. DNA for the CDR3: TGTGCCAGTAGCCTGGGGGGCTCTGGAAACACCATATATTTT. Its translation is CASSLGGSGNTIYF.

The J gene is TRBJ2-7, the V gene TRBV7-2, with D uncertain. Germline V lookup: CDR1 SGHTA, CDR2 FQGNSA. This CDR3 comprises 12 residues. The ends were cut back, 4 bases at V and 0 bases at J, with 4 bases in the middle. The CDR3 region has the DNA TGTGCCAGCAGCTCCATCTCCTACGAGCAGTACTTC. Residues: CASSSISYEQYF.

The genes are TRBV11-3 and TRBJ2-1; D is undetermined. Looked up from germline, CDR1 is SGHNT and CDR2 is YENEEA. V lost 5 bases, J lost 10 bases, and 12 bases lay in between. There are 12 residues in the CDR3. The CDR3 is CASSPRVGEQFF. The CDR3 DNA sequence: TGTGCCAGCAGCCCCCGGGTTGGGGAGCAGTTCTTC.

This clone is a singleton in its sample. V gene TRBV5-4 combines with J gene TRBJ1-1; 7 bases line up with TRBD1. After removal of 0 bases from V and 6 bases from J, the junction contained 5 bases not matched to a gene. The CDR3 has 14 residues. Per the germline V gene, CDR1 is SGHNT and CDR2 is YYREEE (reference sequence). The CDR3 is CASSLEQGSAEAFF. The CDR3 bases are TGTGCCAGCAGCTTGGAACAGGGGTCCGCTGAAGCTTTCTTT.

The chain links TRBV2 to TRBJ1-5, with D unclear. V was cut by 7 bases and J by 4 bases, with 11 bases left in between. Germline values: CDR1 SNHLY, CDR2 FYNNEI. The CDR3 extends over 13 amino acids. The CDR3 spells CASNVWRNQPQHF. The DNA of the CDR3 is TGTGCCAGCAACGTCTGGAGGAATCAGCCCCAGCATTTT. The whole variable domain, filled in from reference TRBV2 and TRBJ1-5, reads EPEVTQTPSHQVTQMGQEVILRCVPISNHLYFYWYRQILGQKVEFLVSFYNNEISEKSEIFDDQFSVERPDGSNFTLKIRSTKLEDSAMYFCASNVWRNQPQHFGDGTRLSIL.

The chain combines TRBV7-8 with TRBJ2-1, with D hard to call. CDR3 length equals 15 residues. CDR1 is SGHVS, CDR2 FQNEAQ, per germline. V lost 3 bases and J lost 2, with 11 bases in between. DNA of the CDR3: TGTGCCAGCAGCTTGGCACAGAGCACCTACAATGAGCAGTTCTTC. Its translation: CASSLAQSTYNEQFF.

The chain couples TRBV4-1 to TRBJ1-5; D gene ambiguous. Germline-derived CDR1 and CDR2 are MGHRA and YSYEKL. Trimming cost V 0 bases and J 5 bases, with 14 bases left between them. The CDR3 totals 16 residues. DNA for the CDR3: TGCGCCAGCAGCCAAGAAAGATTGGAGTTCGATCAGCCCCAGCATTTT. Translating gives CASSQERLEFDQPQHF.

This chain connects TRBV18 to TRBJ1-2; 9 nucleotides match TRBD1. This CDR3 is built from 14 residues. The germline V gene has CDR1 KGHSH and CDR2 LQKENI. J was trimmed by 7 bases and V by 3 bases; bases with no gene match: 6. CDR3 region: CASSPRDRDLGYTF. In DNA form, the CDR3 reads TGTGCCAGCTCACCCCGGGACAGGGACCTTGGCTACACCTTC. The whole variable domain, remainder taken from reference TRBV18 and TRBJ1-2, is NAGVMQNPRHLVRRRGQEARLRCSPMKGHSHVYWYRQLPEEGLKFMVYLQKENIIDESGMPKERFSAEFPKEGPSILRIQQVVRGDSAAYFCASSPRDRDLGYTFGSGTRLTVV.

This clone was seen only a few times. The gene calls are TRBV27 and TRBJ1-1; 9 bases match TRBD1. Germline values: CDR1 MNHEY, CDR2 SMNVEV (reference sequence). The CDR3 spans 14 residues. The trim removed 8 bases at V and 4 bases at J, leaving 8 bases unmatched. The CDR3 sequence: CASGGTGRGTEAFF. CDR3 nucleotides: TGTGCCAGCGGGGGGACAGGGCGTGGCACTGAAGCTTTCTTT.

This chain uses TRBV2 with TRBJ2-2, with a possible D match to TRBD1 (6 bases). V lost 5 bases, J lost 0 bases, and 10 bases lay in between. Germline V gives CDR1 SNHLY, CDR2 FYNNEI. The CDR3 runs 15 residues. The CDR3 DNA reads TGTGCCAGCAGTCAGGACAGCGCGAACACCGGGGAGCTGTTTTTT. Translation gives CASSQDSANTGELFF.

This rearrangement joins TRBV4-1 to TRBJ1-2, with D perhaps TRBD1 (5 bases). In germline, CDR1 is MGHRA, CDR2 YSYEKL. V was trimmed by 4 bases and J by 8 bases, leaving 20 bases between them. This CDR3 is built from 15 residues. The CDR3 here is CASSPRQLPVSGYTF. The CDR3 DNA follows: TGCGCCAGCAGCCCTCGACAGCTCCCGGTGTCCGGCTACACCTTC.

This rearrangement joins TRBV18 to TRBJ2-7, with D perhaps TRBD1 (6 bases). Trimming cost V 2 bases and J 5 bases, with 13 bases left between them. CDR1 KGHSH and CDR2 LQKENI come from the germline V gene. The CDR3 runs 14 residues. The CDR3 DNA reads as TGTGCCAGCTCACCAACCGACAGGTGGAACGAGCAGTACTTC. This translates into CASSPTDRWNEQYF. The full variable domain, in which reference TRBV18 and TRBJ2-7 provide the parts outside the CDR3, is NAGVMQNPRHLVRRRGQEARLRCSPMKGHSHVYWYRQLPEEGLKFMVYLQKENIIDESGMPKERFSAEFPKEGPSILRIQQVVRGDSAAYFCASSPTDRWNEQYFGPGTRLTVT.

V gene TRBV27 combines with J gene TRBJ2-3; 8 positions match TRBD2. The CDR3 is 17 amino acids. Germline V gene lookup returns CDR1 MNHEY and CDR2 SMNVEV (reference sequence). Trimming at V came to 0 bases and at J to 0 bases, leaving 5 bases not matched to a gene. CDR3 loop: CASSLSLLAVSTDTQYF. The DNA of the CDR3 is TGTGCCAGCAGTTTATCGTTACTAGCGGTTAGCACAGATACGCAGTATTTT.